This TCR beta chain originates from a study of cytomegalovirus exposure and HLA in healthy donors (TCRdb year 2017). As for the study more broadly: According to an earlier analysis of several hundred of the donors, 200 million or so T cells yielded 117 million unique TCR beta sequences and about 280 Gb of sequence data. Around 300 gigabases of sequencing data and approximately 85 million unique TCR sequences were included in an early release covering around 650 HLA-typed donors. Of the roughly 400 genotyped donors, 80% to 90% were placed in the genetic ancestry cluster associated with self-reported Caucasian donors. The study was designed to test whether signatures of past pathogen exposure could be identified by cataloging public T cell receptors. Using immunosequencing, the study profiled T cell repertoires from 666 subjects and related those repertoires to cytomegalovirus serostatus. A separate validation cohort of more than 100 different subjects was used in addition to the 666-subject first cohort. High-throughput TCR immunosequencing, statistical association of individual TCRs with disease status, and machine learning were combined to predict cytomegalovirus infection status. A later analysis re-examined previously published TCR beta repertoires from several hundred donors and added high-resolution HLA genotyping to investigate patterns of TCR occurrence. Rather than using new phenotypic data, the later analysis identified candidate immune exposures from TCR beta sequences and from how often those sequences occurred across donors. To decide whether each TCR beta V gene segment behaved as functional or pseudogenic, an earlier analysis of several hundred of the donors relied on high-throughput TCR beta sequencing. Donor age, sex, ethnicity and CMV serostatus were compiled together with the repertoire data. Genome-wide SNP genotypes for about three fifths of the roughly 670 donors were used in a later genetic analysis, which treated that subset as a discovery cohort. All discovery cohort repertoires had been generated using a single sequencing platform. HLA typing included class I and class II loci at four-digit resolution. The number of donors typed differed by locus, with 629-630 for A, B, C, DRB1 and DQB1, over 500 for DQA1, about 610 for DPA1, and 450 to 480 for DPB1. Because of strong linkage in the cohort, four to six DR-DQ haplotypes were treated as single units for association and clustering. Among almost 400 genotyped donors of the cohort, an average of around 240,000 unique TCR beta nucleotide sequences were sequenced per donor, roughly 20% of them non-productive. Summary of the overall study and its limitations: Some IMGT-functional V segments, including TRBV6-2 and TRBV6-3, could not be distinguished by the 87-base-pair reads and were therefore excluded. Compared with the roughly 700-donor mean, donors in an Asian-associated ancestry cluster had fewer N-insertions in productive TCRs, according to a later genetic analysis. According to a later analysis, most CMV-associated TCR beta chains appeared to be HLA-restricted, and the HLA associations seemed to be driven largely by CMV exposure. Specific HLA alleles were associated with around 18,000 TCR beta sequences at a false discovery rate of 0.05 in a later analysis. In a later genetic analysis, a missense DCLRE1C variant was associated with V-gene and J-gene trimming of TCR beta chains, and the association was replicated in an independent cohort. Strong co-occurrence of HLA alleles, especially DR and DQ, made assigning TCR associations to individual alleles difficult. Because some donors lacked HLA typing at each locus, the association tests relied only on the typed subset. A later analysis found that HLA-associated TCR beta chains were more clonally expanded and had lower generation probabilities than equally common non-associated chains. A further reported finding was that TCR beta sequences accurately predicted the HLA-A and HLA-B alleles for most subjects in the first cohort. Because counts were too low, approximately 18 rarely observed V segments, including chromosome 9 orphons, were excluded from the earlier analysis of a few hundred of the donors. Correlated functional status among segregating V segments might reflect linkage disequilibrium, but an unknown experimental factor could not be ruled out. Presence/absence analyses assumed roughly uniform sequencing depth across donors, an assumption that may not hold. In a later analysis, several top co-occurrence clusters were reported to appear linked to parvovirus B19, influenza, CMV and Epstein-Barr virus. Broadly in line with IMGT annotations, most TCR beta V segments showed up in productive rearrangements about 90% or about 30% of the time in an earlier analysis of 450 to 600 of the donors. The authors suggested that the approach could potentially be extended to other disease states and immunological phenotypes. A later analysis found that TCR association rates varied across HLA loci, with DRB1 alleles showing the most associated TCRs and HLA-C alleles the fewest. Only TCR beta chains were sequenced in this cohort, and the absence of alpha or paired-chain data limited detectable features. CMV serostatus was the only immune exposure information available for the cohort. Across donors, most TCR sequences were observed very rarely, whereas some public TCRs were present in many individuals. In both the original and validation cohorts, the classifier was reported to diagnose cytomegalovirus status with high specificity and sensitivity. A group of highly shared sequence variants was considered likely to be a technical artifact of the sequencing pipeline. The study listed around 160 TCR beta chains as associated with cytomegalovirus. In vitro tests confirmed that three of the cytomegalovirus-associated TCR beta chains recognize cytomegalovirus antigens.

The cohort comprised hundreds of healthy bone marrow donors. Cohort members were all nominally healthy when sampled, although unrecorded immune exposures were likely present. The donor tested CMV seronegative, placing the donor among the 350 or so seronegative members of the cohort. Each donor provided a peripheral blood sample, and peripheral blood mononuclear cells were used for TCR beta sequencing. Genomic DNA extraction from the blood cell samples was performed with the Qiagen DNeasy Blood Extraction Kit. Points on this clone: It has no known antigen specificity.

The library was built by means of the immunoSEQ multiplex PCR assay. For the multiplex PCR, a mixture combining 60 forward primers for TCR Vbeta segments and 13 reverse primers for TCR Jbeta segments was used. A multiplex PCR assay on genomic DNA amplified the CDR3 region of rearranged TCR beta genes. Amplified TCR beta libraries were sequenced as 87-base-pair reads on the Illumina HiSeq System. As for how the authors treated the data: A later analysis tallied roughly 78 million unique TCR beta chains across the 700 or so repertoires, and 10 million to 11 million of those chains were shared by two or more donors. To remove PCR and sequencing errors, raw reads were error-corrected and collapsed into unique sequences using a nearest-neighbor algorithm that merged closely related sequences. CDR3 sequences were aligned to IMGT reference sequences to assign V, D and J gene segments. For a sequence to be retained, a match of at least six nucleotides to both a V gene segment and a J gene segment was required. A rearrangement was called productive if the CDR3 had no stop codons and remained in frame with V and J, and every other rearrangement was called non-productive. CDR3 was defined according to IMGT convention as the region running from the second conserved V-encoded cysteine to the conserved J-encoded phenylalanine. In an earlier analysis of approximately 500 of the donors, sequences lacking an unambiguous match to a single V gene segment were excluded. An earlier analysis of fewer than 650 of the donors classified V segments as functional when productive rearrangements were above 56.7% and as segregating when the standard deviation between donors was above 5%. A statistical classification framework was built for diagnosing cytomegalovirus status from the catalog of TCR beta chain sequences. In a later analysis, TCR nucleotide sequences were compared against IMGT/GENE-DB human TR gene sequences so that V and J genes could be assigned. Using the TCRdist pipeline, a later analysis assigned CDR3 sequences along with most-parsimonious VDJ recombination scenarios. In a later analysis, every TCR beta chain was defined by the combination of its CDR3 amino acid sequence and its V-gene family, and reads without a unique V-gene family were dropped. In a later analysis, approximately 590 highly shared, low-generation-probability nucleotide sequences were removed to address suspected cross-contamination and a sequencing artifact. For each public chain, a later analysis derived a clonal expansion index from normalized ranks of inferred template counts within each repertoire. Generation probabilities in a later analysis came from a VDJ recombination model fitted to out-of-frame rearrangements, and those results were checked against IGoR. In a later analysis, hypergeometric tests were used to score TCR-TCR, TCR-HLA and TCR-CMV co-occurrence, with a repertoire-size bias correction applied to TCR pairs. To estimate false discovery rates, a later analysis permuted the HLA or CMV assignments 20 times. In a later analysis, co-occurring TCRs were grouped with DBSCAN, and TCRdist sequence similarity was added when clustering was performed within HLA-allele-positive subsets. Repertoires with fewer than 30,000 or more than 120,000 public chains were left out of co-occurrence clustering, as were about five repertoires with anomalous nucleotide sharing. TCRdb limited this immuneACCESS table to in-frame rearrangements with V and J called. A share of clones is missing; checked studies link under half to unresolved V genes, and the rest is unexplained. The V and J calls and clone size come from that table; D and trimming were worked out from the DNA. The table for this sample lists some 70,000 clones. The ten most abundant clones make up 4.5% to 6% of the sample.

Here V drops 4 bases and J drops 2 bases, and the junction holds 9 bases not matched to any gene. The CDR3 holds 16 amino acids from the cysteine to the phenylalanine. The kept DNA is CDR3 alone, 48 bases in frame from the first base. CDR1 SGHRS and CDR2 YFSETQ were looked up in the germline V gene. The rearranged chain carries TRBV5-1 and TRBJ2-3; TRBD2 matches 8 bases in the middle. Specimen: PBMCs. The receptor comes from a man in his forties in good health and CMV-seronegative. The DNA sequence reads TGCGCCAGCAGCCTTGGGGCGGGGGGCATCACAGATACGCAGTATTTT. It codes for CASSLGAGGITDTQYF.